This TCR beta chain was recorded in a study of T-cell reconstitution after alpha-beta-depleted transplantation in children. Study-wide results and caveats: Newly produced T cells mostly provided counts and TCRbeta diversity after one year, as hyperexpanded clones declined.

CDR1 and CDR2 from the germline V gene are MDHEN and SYDVKM. V lost 6 bases and J 3 bases, leaving 26 bases between the germline ends. This CDR3 has 18 residues. The library targeted TCRbeta and was prepared with unique molecular identifiers. TCRdb re-derived calls from the PCR reads in MiXCR, one entry per CDR3 protein. The sample shows a few hundred thousand distinct CDR3 sequences, roughly 8.2% of them seen only once. Details on this clonotype: Its antigen is still unknown.

Material: peripheral blood, obtained 360 days after TCRalphabeta/CD19-depleted stem cell transplant. This clonotype originated in a female patient younger than 10 who had a stem cell transplant for Fanconi anemia, so the T cells may come from the graft donor. The chain links TRBV28 to TRBJ1-1; D is uncertain. The CDR3 here is CASSLTLNSISYDTEAFF. The CDR3, as DNA: TGTGCCAGCAGCCTGACTTTGAACTCTATCAGTTACGACACTGAAGCTTTCTTT.